Presented here are 31 T cell receptor beta chains from one specimen sequenced in a study of shared clonotypes between healthy human individuals. Repertoires were generated with immunoSEQ multiplex PCR, while TCRdb's copy carries only in-frame clones and drops some. The repertoire holds some 2.1 million clones, 85% to 95% seen once, with 0.1% to 0.15% in the top ten. The sample consisted of naive CD4+ T cells sorted from blood. The subset here: CD45RA+ positively selected. These receptors all come from a man between 18 and 35 years old in good health.

This chain links TRBV6-6 with TRBJ1-4; D not certain. The CDR3 is 14 amino acids. CDR1 is MNHNY, CDR2 SVGAGI, per germline (reference sequence). Trimming removed 2 bases from V and 6 bases from J, with 10 bases in between. CDR3 region: CASSYPPGYEKLFF. The CDR3 region has the DNA TGTGCCAGCAGTTACCCCCCGGGCTATGAAAAACTGTTTTTT.

To note about this clone: Other DNA sequences in the same sample also yield this CDR3. The V and J genes are TRBV6-6 and TRBJ1-3, with 7 bases fitting TRBD1. Germline assignment: CDR1 MNHNY and CDR2 SVGAGI (reference sequence). CDR3 length: 14 amino acids. Trimming took 5 bases from V and 0 from J; bases not matched to a gene: 1. CDR3 protein: CASSGTDSGNTIYF. The DNA for the CDR3 is TGTGCCAGCAGTGGGACAGACTCTGGAAACACCATATATTTT.

This clone was recorded only once. V gene TRBV7-2 combines with J gene TRBJ1-2, with no clear D. V shed 1 base and J shed 4 bases, with 10 bases lying between them. The CDR3 loop spans 14 amino acids. Germline loops: CDR1 SGHTA, CDR2 FQGNSA. In nucleotides, the CDR3 is TGTGCCAGCAGCTTAGGCCCGGATCTCTATGGCTACACCTTC. Residues: CASSLGPDLYGYTF.

The chain recombines TRBV18 with TRBJ2-7, with D maybe TRBD1 (6 bases). This CDR3 is 14 amino acids long. From germline, CDR1 is KGHSH and CDR2 LQKENI. V lost 3 bases and J lost 3, with 12 bases in between. The CDR3 protein is CASSPGQQGYEQYF. As DNA, the CDR3 is TGTGCCAGCTCACCTGGGCAACAGGGCTACGAGCAGTACTTC.

The chain uses TRBV18 and TRBJ1-3; D is unclear. V was shortened by 3 bases and J by 4 bases, with 19 bases between the two germline ends. This CDR3 has 17 residues. Germline V gene data show CDR1 as KGHSH and CDR2 as LQKENI. CDR3 loop: CASSPPQQVGRGNTIYF. The CDR3 coding sequence is TGTGCCAGCTCACCCCCCCAACAAGTCGGCCGGGGAAACACCATATATTTT.

This rearrangement joins TRBV6-5 to TRBJ2-7; either TRBD1 or TRBD2 may fit D (7 bases each). Germline V gene data show CDR1 as MNHEY and CDR2 as SVGAGI. V was clipped by 0 bases and J by 7 bases, with 16 bases between them. The CDR3 sequence is 15 residues long. CDR3 protein: CASSYSIRGRGEQYF. The CDR3 DNA reads TGTGCCAGCAGTTACTCGATAAGGGGGCGGGGGGAGCAGTACTTC.

This clone was recorded a few times. V and J are TRBV6-5 and TRBJ1-3; no firm D call. Germline lookup yields CDR1 MNHEY and CDR2 SVGAGI. This CDR3 is 14 amino acids long. V lost 2 bases to trimming and J lost 0 bases, with 5 bases between them. CDR3 amino acids: CASSYLSSGNTIYF. CDR3 DNA: TGTGCCAGCAGTTACCTCAGCTCTGGAAACACCATATATTTT.

Remarks on this clone: This same CDR3 is encoded by further DNA sequences in the sample. The chain has TRBV5-1 and TRBJ2-5; D is possibly TRBD2 (5 bases). The germline CDR1 and CDR2 sequences are SGHRS and YFSETQ. The length of the CDR3 is 14 residues. V was trimmed by 0 bases and J by 0 bases, leaving 6 bases between them. The CDR3 region has the DNA TGCGCCAGCAGCTTGGTTAGCGACCAAGAGACCCAGTACTTC. This codes for CASSLVSDQETQYF.

Of note for this clone: A much larger clonotype is one base distant, so this may be a read error. The same CDR3 can be traced to other DNA sequences in this sample. The DNA for the CDR3 is TGTGCCTGGAGTGGGGGGGGAGAAAATGAGAAACTGTTTTTT. Translation gives CAWSGGGENEKLFF. This chain uses TRBV30 with TRBJ1-4; D may be TRBD1 (5 bases). Germline V gene sequence: CDR1 GTSNPN, CDR2 SVGIG (reference sequence). CDR3 length equals 14 residues.

The rearrangement links TRBV6-5 to TRBJ2-2; D remains ambiguous. With 2 bases removed from V and 6 bases from J, the gap between germline ends came to 7 bases. The CDR3 extends over 13 amino acids. CDR1 and CDR2 from the germline V gene are MNHEY and SVGAGI. Here the CDR3 reads CASSYGVAGELFF. The CDR3 DNA is TGTGCCAGCAGTTACGGGGTAGCCGGGGAGCTGTTTTTT.

The V call is TRBV5-1, the J call TRBJ2-2, with D perhaps given as TRBD1 or TRBD2 (5 bases each). CDR1 and CDR2 from the germline V gene are SGHRS and YFSETQ. Between the trimmed V and J ends, which lost 4 bases and 4 bases, there was a span of 11 bases. The CDR3 consists of 14 residues. DNA for the CDR3: TGCGCCAGCAGCCCTAATGGGGGCACCGGGGAGCTGTTTTTT. This sequence encodes CASSPNGGTGELFF.

This chain connects TRBV2 to TRBJ2-7, with 13 bases identical to TRBD2. Germline V gives CDR1 SNHLY, CDR2 FYNNEI. Unmatched junction bases numbered 1, after V lost 4 bases and J lost 7 bases. The CDR3 is 13 residues long. The CDR3 DNA follows: TGTGCCAGCAGTGGGGGACTAGCGGGAGAGCAGTACTTC. It specifies CASSGGLAGEQYF.

The CDR3 coding sequence is TGTGCCAGCAGCATACAGAACCCTAGCTCCTACGAGCAGTACTTC. As protein: CASSIQNPSSYEQYF. The chain combines TRBV27 with TRBJ2-7; D is unclear. The CDR3 extends over 15 amino acids. The V end lost 6 bases, the J end lost 0 bases, and 15 bases lay between the germline ends. Germline V gene lookup returns CDR1 MNHEY and CDR2 SMNVEV (reference sequence).

This clone was observed a single time. The J gene is TRBJ2-3, the V gene TRBV9; D is unclear. The CDR3 runs to 16 residues. V dropped 0 bases and J dropped 3 bases, with 14 bases sitting between them. The V gene's germline CDR1 is SGDLS and CDR2 YYNGEE. This chain's CDR3 is CASSVAFGWMTDTQYF. CDR3 DNA sequence: TGTGCCAGCAGCGTAGCTTTTGGTTGGATGACAGATACGCAGTATTTT.

This rearrangement joins TRBV5-1 to TRBJ2-1, with 7 bases fitting TRBD2. The germline V gene has CDR1 SGHRS and CDR2 YFSETQ. Trimming cost V 2 bases and J 15 bases; bases outside gene matches: 5. This CDR3 spans 11 amino acids. The CDR3 here is CASSLSREVFF. The CDR3 nucleotides read TGCGCCAGCAGCTTATCACGGGAGGTGTTCTTC.

This rearrangement joins TRBV5-1 to TRBJ2-6; D is possibly TRBD2 (5 bases). The V gene lost 7 bases and the J gene lost 0 bases, with 8 bases spanning the gap. Germline V gene lookup returns CDR1 SGHRS and CDR2 YFSETQ. The CDR3 has 14 amino acids. The CDR3 DNA follows: TGCGCCAGCCGGGATATCTCTGGGGCCAACGTCCTGACTTTC. Translation gives CASRDISGANVLTF.

The J gene is TRBJ1-2, the V gene TRBV4-3, with 7 bases identical to TRBD1. Germline CDR1 reads LGHNA; CDR2 reads YSLEER. V lost 7 bases, J lost 0 bases, and 11 bases stayed unmatched. There are 16 residues in the CDR3. CDR3: CASNPRRQGTNYGYTF. CDR3 DNA sequence: TGCGCCAGCAACCCACGTCGACAGGGAACTAACTATGGCTACACCTTC.

The CDR3 reads CASSLRQGNEQFF. The DNA of the CDR3 is TGTGCCAGCAGCTTAAGACAGGGGAATGAGCAGTTCTTC. The chain couples TRBV9 to TRBJ2-1; 8 positions match TRBD1. CDR3 size: 13 residues. The J segment lost 7 bases and the V segment lost 4 bases, leaving 4 bases of the junction unmatched. Germline V gives CDR1 SGDLS, CDR2 YYNGEE.

This chain joins TRBV18 and TRBJ2-1, with 9 bases matching TRBD1. CDR1 KGHSH and CDR2 LQKENI come from the germline V gene. V gave up 2 bases and J gave up 8 bases; unmatched junction bases: 7. The CDR3 sequence is 15 residues long. For the CDR3, the DNA is TGTGCCAGCTCACCAGGACAGGGGTCTAGAGATGAGCAGTTCTTC. It is translated as CASSPGQGSRDEQFF.

The chain recombines TRBV7-2 with TRBJ1-3; D is ambiguous. V lost 1 base, J lost 5 bases, and 15 bases lay in between. Germline V gene sequence: CDR1 SGHTA, CDR2 FQGNSA. This CDR3 contains 16 residues. CDR3 in amino acids: CASSLGEGAARNTIYF. CDR3 in DNA: TGTGCCAGCAGCTTAGGGGAGGGCGCGGCCAGAAACACCATATATTTT.

This clone is a singleton in its sample. The chain is built from TRBV10-3 and TRBJ2-2; D perhaps matches TRBD1 (5 bases). Trimming took off 3 bases at V and 0 bases at J, with 5 bases between the two ends. CDR3 size: 14 residues. Looked up from germline, CDR1 is ENHRY and CDR2 is SYGVKD. CDR3 loop: CAISDRANTGELFF. The CDR3 DNA sequence: TGTGCCATCAGTGACAGGGCGAACACCGGGGAGCTGTTTTTT.

V gene TRBV23-1 combines with J gene TRBJ2-7, with D unclear. TRBV23-1 is an ORF, and what it does is uncertain. The CDR3 has 13 residues. V lost 4 bases and J lost 0, with 7 bases in between. CDR3 DNA sequence: TGCGCCAGCAGTCTACACTGCTCCTACGAGCAGTACTTC. It encodes CASSLHCSYEQYF.

The rearrangement joins TRBV5-4 to TRBJ2-4; D call uncertain. Germline CDR1 is SGHNT and CDR2 is YYREEE (reference sequence). Trimming took off 1 base at V and 4 bases at J, with 6 bases between the two ends. This CDR3 has 13 amino acids. The CDR3 DNA sequence: TGTGCCAGCAGCTTGATCGATAAAAACATTCAGTACTTC. It is translated as CASSLIDKNIQYF.

The chain employs TRBV4-3 and TRBJ2-3, with 8 positions matching TRBD2. Germline CDR1 reads LGHNA; CDR2 reads YSLEER. V was clipped by 1 base and J by 3 bases; unmatched bases: 9. The CDR3 length is 17 residues. DNA of the CDR3: TGCGCCAGCAGCCAAGTCGGGAGTAGCGGGATAACAGATACGCAGTATTTT. Translating it yields CASSQVGSSGITDTQYF.

This clone appeared once. Other DNA sequences within the sample encode an identical CDR3. The chain is built from TRBV9 and TRBJ2-5; D is unresolved. The length of the CDR3 is 14 residues. The V end was cut by 2 bases, the J end by 2 bases, with 10 bases between. Germline-derived CDR1 and CDR2 are SGDLS and YYNGEE. The CDR3 nucleotides read TGTGCCAGCAGCGTGGGTTGGGTACAAGAGACCCAGTACTTC. Its translation: CASSVGWVQETQYF.

The chain combines TRBV6-1 with TRBJ1-2; D gene uncertain. The CDR3 sequence is 14 residues long. V was cut by 4 bases and J by 0 bases, with 9 bases left in between. Germline loops: CDR1 MNHNS, CDR2 SASEGT. Here the CDR3 reads CASSAGSTNYGYTF. For the CDR3, the DNA is TGTGCCAGCAGTGCTGGCAGTACTAACTATGGCTACACCTTC.

The chain links TRBV5-1 to TRBJ2-7; TRBD2 might be the D (6 bases). The germline V gene has CDR1 SGHRS and CDR2 YFSETQ. V lost 2 bases to trimming and J lost 2 bases, with 14 bases between them. There are 15 residues in the CDR3. The CDR3 region has the DNA TGCGCCAGCAGCTTCCTCCGGGAGTTAACCTACGAGCAGTACTTC. Residues: CASSFLRELTYEQYF.

The gene calls are TRBV6-5 and TRBJ2-7, with D possibly TRBD1 on 6 matching bases. Germline CDR1 and CDR2: MNHEY and SVGAGI. Trimming left V 2 bases short and J 5 bases short, with 16 bases between. The CDR3 sequence is 15 residues long. CDR3 bases: TGTGCCAGCAGTTACAGATTTGGGGGCATCAACGAGCAGTACTTC. Encoded protein: CASSYRFGGINEQYF.

The CDR3 sequence: CASSTGRGNEQYF. The CDR3 nucleotides read TGTGCCAGCTCAACCGGCAGGGGGAACGAGCAGTACTTC. The rearrangement uses TRBV6-6 and TRBJ2-7; 7 bases map to TRBD1. The CDR3 loop spans 13 amino acids. V shed 8 bases and J 5 bases; nucleotides not matched to a gene: 9. CDR1 and CDR2 (germline): MNHNY, SVGAGI (reference sequence).

This chain uses TRBV6-6 with TRBJ2-7; 11 nucleotides line up with TRBD1. CDR3 length: 16 amino acids. J gave up 7 bases and V 2 bases, and 10 bases lay outside the gene matches. CDR1 is MNHNY, CDR2 SVGAGI, per germline (reference sequence). The CDR3: CASSYRRTGGEREQYF. The CDR3 region has the DNA TGTGCCAGCAGTTACCGTAGGACAGGGGGCGAAAGGGAGCAGTACTTC.

The V call is TRBV5-1, the J call TRBJ2-3, with TRBD1 matching 7 bases. Germline CDR1 SGHRS, CDR2 YFSETQ. The CDR3 is made up of 16 amino acids. V trimming: 3 bases; J trimming: 4 bases; junction bases outside the gene matches: 11. This CDR3 reads CASSYSRGQVSDTQYF. As DNA, the CDR3 is TGCGCCAGCAGCTATAGTAGGGGGCAAGTCTCAGATACGCAGTATTTT.